This TCR beta chain was retrieved from a study of blood T cell repertoires in COVID-19. Study-level information: Donors in the United States, Italy and Spain gave samples during acute or convalescent COVID-19.

There are 14 residues in the CDR3. J lost 0 bases, V lost 8 bases, and 4 bases had no gene match. Germline-derived CDR1 and CDR2 are LNHNV and YYDKDF (reference sequence). The cohort comprised adults aged about 18 to 90 years residing in 20 to 30 US areas. In the original processing: For nucleated cells, counts were estimated from reference gene primer amplification. Repertoires were generated with immunoSEQ multiplex PCR, while TCRdb's copy carries only in-frame clones and drops some. For V, J and clone size, that table is used; D and trimming come from the DNA. This table has 350,000 to 450,000 clones, 80% to 85% appearing once.

The sequencing sample was made of PBMCs or T cells enriched from blood (not recorded which). V and J are TRBV15 and TRBJ1-2; 9 nucleotides match TRBD1. This TCR came from a woman aged 45-65 years who had recovered from COVID-19. Here the CDR3 DNA reads TGTGCCACCGGGGACAGGGTAGCTAACTATGGCTACACCTTC. Protein sequence: CATGDRVANYGYTF.